These 6 T cell receptor beta chains were all obtained from the same sample, sequenced in a study of T cell responses to AZD1222 COVID-19 vaccine. Repertoires were generated with immunoSEQ multiplex PCR, while TCRdb's copy carries only in-frame clones and drops some. The table lists more than 85,000 clones, approximately 90% of them singletons. Source: peripheral blood, taken on day 0 of AZD1222 vaccination. These receptors were collected from an adult in good health.

The chain combines TRBV3-1 (or the pseudogene TRBV3-2) with TRBJ2-7, with D unclear. Trimming cost V 9 bases and J 2 bases, with 14 bases left between them. This CDR3 is built from 13 residues. CDR1 and CDR2 (germline): LGHDT, YNNKEL (reference sequence). As DNA, the CDR3 is TGTGCCAGTTCCCCCCGAGAGACCTACGAGCAGTACTTC. It translates to CASSPRETYEQYF.

The rearrangement uses TRBV3-1 (or the pseudogene TRBV3-2) and TRBJ2-7; 9 nucleotides line up with TRBD1. J was trimmed by 3 bases and V by 4 bases; bases with no gene match: 4. This CDR3 region has 14 residues. Germline CDR1 and CDR2: LGHDT and YNNKEL (reference sequence). The CDR3 region has the DNA TGTGCCAGCAGCCCCGGGACAGGGAACTACGAGCAGTACTTC. Its protein is CASSPGTGNYEQYF.

J is TRBJ1-5 and V is TRBV10-2; D is perhaps TRBD1 (6 bases). Germline V gene data show CDR1 as WSHSY and CDR2 as SAAADI. CDR3 length: 15 residues. V was clipped by 0 bases and J by 6 bases, with 12 bases between them. CDR3 in amino acids: CASSESWGAGQPQHF. In DNA form, the CDR3 reads TGCGCCAGCAGTGAGTCGTGGGGGGCAGGTCAGCCCCAGCATTTT.

J is TRBJ2-1 and V is TRBV19; possible D gene TRBD2, 5 bases. The germline gives CDR1 LNHDA, CDR2 SQIVND (reference sequence). The CDR3 extends over 16 amino acids. V was clipped by 5 bases and J by 2 bases, with 16 bases between them. DNA of the CDR3: TGTGCCAGTAGTGAGGGAGTGAGTGGGCCCTACAATGAGCAGTTCTTC. Translated: CASSEGVSGPYNEQFF.

The chain links TRBV5-1 to TRBJ2-1; 10 nucleotides match TRBD2. The germline gives CDR1 SGHRS, CDR2 YFSETQ. The CDR3 covers 16 residues. J gave up 4 bases and V 0 bases, and 4 bases lay outside the gene matches. In DNA form, the CDR3 reads TGCGCCAGCAGCTTGGGCCGACTAGCGGGTTACAATGAGCAGTTCTTC. It specifies CASSLGRLAGYNEQFF. Full variable domain (rest looked up from reference TRBV5-1 and TRBJ2-1): KAGVTQTPRYLIKTRGQQVTLSCSPISGHRSVSWYQQTPGQGLQFLFEYFSETQRNKGNFPGRFSGRQFSNSRSEMNVSTLELGDSALYLCASSLGRLAGYNEQFFGPGTRLTVL.

The rearrangement uses TRBV11-2 and TRBJ1-4, with TRBD1 matching over 7 bases. The CDR3 runs 17 residues. The trim removed 0 bases at V and 4 bases at J, leaving 8 bases unmatched. Germline assignment: CDR1 SGHAT and CDR2 FQNNGV. The CDR3 DNA follows: TGTGCCAGCAGCTTAGAACGGCCGGGGACAGATAATGAAAAACTGTTTTTT. Residues: CASSLERPGTDNEKLFF.